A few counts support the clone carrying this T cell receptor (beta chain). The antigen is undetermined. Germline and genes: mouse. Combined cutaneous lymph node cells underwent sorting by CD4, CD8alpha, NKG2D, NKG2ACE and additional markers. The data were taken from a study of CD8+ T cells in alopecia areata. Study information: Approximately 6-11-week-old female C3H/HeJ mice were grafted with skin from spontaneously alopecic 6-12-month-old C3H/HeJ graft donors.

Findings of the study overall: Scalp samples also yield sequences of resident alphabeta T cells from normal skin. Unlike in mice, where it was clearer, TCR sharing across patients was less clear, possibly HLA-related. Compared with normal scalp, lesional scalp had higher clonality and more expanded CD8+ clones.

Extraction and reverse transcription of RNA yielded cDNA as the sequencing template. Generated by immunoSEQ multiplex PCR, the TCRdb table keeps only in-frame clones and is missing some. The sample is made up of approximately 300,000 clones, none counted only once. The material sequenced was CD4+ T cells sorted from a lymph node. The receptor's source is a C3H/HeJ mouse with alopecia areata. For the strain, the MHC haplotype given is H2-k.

The CDR3 spells CASSDDLGGRGAETLYF. The DNA read from the CDR3 is TGTGCCAGCAGTGATGACCTGGGGGGGCGAGGTGCAGAA. This rearrangement joins TRBV13-1 to TRBJ2-3, with 10 bases matching TRBD2. The CDR3 end falls 4 residues outside the read, so it is completed with the germline J gene. Trimming removed 0 bases from V and 1 base from J; junction bases left unmatched: 5. Germline values: CDR1 NSHNY, CDR2 SYGAGN. There are 17 residues in the CDR3.